These T cell receptor beta chains were read from a single sample in a study of shared clonotypes between healthy human individuals. Here immunoSEQ multiplex PCR was the method, and the copy in TCRdb shows in-frame clones only, minus some. The sample shows 2 million to 3 million clones, 90% to 95% of them seen only once. Sequenced input: naive CD4+ T cells sorted from blood. The receptors originated from a young man in good health. Both conserved end residues are part of each CDR3. Fields, in order: V gene, D gene, J gene, clone size, CDR3 protein, CDR3 DNA. The D gene is left open where the match is weak. Expanded clones get a size class; other rows say once, few or many, or leave the size out.

>TRBV29-1|-|TRBJ1-1|-
CSVRRGLETEAFF
TGCAGCGTTCGTCGGGGGCTGGAGACTGAAGCTTTCTTT
>TRBV5-5|-|TRBJ2-7|-
CASSLDFLWDEQYF
TGTGCCAGCAGCTTGGACTTCCTTTGGGACGAGCAGTACTTC
>TRBV9|TRBD2|TRBJ2-5|-
CASSYVAGGPETQYF
TGTGCCAGCAGCTACGTAGCGGGGGGGCCGGAGACCCAGTACTTC
>TRBV11-2|TRBD2|TRBJ2-2|-
CASRPFSGGYTGELFF
TGTGCCAGCAGACCCTTTAGCGGGGGGTACACCGGGGAGCTGTTTTTT
>TRBV18|-|TRBJ2-3|-
CASSPFTDTQYF
TGTGCCAGCTCACCATTCACAGATACGCAGTATTTT
>TRBV28|TRBD1|TRBJ1-3|-
CASSSRQGGGNTIYF
TGTGCCAGCAGCTCCCGACAGGGAGGCGGAAACACCATATATTTT
>TRBV5-1|TRBD1|TRBJ2-5|-
CASSLQGTGGQETQYF
TGCGCCAGCAGCTTACAGGGGACAGGGGGGCAAGAGACCCAGTACTTC
>TRBV7-2|-|TRBJ1-1|-
CASSLRPGLNTEAFF
TGTGCCAGCAGCTTACGTCCAGGGCTGAACACTGAAGCTTTCTTT
>TRBV4-1|TRBD2|TRBJ2-5|-
CASSQGNSGSKETQYF
TGCGCCAGCAGCCAAGGGAATAGCGGGAGCAAGGAGACCCAGTACTTC
>TRBV5-1|-|TRBJ1-1|-
CASSLSQLNTEAFF
TGCGCCAGCAGCTTGTCGCAGCTGAACACTGAAGCTTTCTTT
>TRBV15|-|TRBJ2-7|-
CATSRDGVGEQYF
TGTGCCACCAGCAGAGATGGGGTAGGGGAGCAGTACTTC
>TRBV2|-|TRBJ2-7|-
CASSRLLYEQYF
TGTGCCAGCAGCAGACTACTCTACGAGCAGTACTTC
>TRBV5-4|TRBD2|TRBJ2-1|-
CASSLGTSGARGEQFF
TGTGCCAGCAGCTTGGGTACTAGCGGGGCGCGGGGTGAGCAGTTCTTC
>TRBV7-2|-|TRBJ2-7|-
CASSPSDGPYEQYF
TGTGCCAGCAGTCCATCCGACGGGCCATACGAGCAGTACTTC
>TRBV7-9|TRBD1|TRBJ1-6|-
CASSFGDREDSPLHF
TGTGCCAGCAGCTTTGGGGACAGGGAGGATTCACCCCTCCACTTT
>TRBV7-3|TRBD2|TRBJ2-5|-
CASSLTGRAQQETQYF
TGTGCCAGCAGCTTAACCGGGAGGGCCCAACAAGAGACCCAGTACTTC
>TRBV10-3|TRBD2|TRBJ2-3|-
CAISARAGEIGDTQYF
TGTGCCATCAGTGCCAGAGCGGGAGAAATTGGAGATACGCAGTATTTT
>TRBV5-4|TRBD2|TRBJ2-2|-
CASSLDPSGRTGELFF
TGTGCCAGCAGCTTGGATCCTAGCGGGAGGACCGGGGAGCTGTTTTTT
>TRBV7-9|-|TRBJ2-7|-
CASSLRTLEAEQYF
TGTGCCAGCAGCTTACGAACCCTTGAGGCCGAGCAGTACTTC
>TRBV19|TRBD1|TRBJ1-2|-
CASNWDRGHGYTF
TGTGCCAGTAACTGGGACAGGGGCCATGGCTACACCTTC
>TRBV10-1|TRBD1|TRBJ2-3|-
CASSEQGTTAQYF
TGCGCCAGCAGTGAACAGGGGACGACAGCGCAGTATTTT
>TRBV5-6|TRBD1|TRBJ1-2|-
CASRLGQGASYGYTF
TGTGCCAGCAGACTTGGACAGGGGGCCTCCTATGGCTACACCTTC
>TRBV25-1|TRBD1|TRBJ1-4|once
CASKGAGDGGKLFF
TGTGCCAGCAAGGGGGCCGGGGATGGGGGAAAACTGTTTTTT
>TRBV5-4|-|TRBJ2-2|-
CASSPTLEQGTGELFF
TGTGCCAGCAGCCCCACGCTGGAACAAGGGACCGGGGAGCTGTTTTTT
>TRBV5-1|-|TRBJ2-1|-
CASSIAGSLGDEQFF
TGCGCCAGCAGCATTGCCGGGTCCCTGGGCGATGAGCAGTTCTTC
>TRBV5-4|-|TRBJ2-4|-
CASSPGLSIALGKNIQYF
TGTGCCAGCAGCCCAGGACTTAGCATTGCCCTAGGCAAAAACATTCAGTACTTC
>TRBV4-1|TRBD1|TRBJ2-7|-
CASSLNTGGSYEQYF
TGCGCCAGCAGCCTGAACACAGGGGGCTCCTACGAGCAGTACTTC